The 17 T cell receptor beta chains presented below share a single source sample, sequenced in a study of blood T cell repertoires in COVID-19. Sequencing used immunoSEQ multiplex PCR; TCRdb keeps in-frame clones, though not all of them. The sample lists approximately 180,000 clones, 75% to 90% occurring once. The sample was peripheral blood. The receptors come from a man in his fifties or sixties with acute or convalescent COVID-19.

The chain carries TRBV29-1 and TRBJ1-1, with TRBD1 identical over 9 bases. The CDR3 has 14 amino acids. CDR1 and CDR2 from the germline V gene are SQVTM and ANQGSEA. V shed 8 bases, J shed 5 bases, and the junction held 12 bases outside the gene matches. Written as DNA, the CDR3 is TGCAGCTGTATCCGGGGGACAGGGAGGACTGAAGCTTTCTTT. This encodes CSCIRGTGRTEAFF.

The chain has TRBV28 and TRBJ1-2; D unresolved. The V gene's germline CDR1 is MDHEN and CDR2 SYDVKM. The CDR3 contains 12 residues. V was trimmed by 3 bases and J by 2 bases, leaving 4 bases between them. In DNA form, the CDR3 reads TGTGCCAGCAGTTTGGGCAACTATGGCTACACCTTC. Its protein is CASSLGNYGYTF.

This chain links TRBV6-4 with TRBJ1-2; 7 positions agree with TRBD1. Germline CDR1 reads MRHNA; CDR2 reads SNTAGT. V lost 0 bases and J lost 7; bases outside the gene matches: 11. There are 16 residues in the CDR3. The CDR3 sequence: CASSDSGEGGVGGYTF. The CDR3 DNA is TGTGCCAGCAGTGACTCAGGCGAAGGGGGCGTTGGTGGCTACACCTTC.

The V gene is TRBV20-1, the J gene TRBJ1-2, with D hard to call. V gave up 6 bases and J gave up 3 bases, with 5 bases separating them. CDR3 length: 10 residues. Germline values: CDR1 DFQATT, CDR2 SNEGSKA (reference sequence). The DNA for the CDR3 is TGCAGTGCGTATTACTATGGCTACACCTTC. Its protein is CSAYYYGYTF.

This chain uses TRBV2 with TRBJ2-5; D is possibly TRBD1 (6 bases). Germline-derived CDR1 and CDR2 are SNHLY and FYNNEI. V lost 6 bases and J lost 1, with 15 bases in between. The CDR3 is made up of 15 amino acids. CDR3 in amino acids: CASSSVGTSQETQYF. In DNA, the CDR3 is TGTGCCAGCAGCAGTGTGGGGACAAGCCAAGAGACCCAGTACTTC.

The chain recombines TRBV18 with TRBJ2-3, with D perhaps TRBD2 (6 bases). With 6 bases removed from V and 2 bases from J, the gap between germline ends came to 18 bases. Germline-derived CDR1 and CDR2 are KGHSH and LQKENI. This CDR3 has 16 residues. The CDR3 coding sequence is TGTGCCAGCTCTCGTCTCGGAGGGCCACCCACAGATACGCAGTATTTT. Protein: CASSRLGGPPTDTQYF.

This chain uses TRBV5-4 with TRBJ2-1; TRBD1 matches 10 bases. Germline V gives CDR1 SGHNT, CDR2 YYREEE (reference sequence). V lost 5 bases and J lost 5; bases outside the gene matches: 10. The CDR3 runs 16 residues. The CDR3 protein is CASRAKDRGRDNEQFF. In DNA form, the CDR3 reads TGTGCCAGCAGAGCTAAGGACAGGGGGAGGGACAATGAGCAGTTCTTC.

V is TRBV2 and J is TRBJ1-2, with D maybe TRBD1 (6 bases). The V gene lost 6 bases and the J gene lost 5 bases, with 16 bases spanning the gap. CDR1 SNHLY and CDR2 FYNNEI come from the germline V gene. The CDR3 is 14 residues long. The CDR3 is CASRERTVGYGYTF. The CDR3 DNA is TGTGCCAGCAGGGAACGGACAGTGGGTTATGGCTACACCTTC.

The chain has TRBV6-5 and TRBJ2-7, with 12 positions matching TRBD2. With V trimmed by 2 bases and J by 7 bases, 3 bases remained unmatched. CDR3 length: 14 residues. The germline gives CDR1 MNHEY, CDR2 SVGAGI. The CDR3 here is CASSYLAGGWEQYF. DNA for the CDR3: TGTGCCAGCAGTTACCTAGCGGGAGGGTGGGAGCAGTACTTC.

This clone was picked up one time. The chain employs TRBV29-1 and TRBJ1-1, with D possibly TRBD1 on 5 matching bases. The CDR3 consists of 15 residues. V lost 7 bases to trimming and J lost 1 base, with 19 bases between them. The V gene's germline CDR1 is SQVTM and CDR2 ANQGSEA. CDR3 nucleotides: TGCAGCGCCTCCTCGGGGGGGATAGGGAACACTGAAGCTTTCTTT. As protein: CSASSGGIGNTEAFF.

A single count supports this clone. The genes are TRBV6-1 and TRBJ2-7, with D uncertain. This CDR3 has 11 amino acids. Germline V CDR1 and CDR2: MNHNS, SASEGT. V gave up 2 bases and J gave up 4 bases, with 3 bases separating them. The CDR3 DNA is TGTGCCAGCAGTGAACGGTACGAGCAGTACTTC. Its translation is CASSERYEQYF.

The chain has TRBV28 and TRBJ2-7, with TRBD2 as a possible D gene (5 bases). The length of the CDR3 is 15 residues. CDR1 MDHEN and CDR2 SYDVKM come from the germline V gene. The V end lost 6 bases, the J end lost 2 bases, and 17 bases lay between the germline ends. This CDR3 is CASSPRWSGTYEQYF. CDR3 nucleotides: TGTGCCAGCAGCCCCAGGTGGTCGGGAACCTACGAGCAGTACTTC.

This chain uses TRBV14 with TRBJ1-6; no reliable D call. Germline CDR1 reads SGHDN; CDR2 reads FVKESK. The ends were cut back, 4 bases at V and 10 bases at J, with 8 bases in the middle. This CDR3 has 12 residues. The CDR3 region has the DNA TGTGCCAGCAGCCTGGGCAAATCACCCCTCCACTTT. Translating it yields CASSLGKSPLHF.

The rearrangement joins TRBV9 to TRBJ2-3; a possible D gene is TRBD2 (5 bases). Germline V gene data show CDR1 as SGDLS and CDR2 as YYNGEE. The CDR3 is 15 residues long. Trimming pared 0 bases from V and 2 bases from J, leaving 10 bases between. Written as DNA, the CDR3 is TGTGCCAGCAGCGTAGGCATTAGCGTCACAGATACGCAGTATTTT. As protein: CASSVGISVTDTQYF.

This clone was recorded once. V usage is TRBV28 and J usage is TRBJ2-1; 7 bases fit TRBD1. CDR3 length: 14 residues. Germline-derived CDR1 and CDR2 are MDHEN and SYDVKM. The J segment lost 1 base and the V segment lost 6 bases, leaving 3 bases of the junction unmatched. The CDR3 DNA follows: TGTGCCAGCAGACCACAGGGGTCCTACAATGAGCAGTTCTTC. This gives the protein CASRPQGSYNEQFF.

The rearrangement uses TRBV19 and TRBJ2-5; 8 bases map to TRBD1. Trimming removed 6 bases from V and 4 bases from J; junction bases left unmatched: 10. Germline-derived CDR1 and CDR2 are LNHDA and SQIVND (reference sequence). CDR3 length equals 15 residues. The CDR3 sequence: CASRDQGQGAETQYF. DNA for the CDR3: TGTGCCAGTAGAGACCAGGGGCAGGGGGCAGAGACCCAGTACTTC.

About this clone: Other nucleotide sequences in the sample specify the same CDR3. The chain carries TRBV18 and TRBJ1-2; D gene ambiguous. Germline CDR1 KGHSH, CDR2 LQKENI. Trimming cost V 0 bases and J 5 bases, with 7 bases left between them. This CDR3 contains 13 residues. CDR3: CASSPPSSYGYTF. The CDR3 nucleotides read TGTGCCAGCTCACCACCCAGTTCGTATGGCTACACCTTC.